The 24 T cell receptor beta chains presented below share a single source sample, sequenced in a study of T cell responses to AZD1222 COVID-19 vaccine. The method was immunoSEQ multiplex PCR; TCRdb's version includes in-frame clones alone and lacks a portion of them. Of about 120,000 clones detected, around nine tenths appear once; the ten largest clones hold around 1.6%. The starting material was peripheral blood, obtained 28 days after the second AZD1222 dose. The origin of the receptors is an adult who received the AZD1222 COVID-19 vaccine.

This clone was seen a handful of times. The chain has TRBV29-1 and TRBJ1-5; 12 nucleotides match TRBD1. The CDR3 contains 16 residues. Germline V CDR1 and CDR2: SQVTM, ANQGSEA. With V trimmed by 3 bases and J by 4 bases, 7 bases remained unmatched. Written as DNA, the CDR3 is TGCAGCGTTGAGTACCGGGACAGGGGGCTTAATCAGCCCCAGCATTTT. As protein: CSVEYRDRGLNQPQHF.

The V call is TRBV28, the J call TRBJ1-5, with D possibly TRBD1 on 5 matching bases. V was shortened by 3 bases and J by 2 bases, with 11 bases between the two germline ends. Germline CDR1 MDHEN, CDR2 SYDVKM. The CDR3 is 15 residues long. The CDR3: CASSFGGEGNQPQHF. Written as DNA, the CDR3 is TGTGCCAGCAGTTTTGGGGGAGAGGGCAATCAGCCCCAGCATTTT.

The rearrangement uses TRBV4-1 and TRBJ2-1; TRBD2 agrees at 12 bases. V was clipped by 0 bases and J by 7 bases; unmatched bases: 7. The CDR3 covers 17 residues. CDR1 MGHRA and CDR2 YSYEKL come from the germline V gene. CDR3 nucleotides: TGCGCCAGCAGCCAAGACTGGGGACTAGCGGGCGTAAATGAGCAGTTCTTC. Its translation is CASSQDWGLAGVNEQFF.

The chain carries TRBV19 and TRBJ1-1; D gene uncertain. Deletions cut 3 bases from V and 3 bases from J, with 8 bases between. The CDR3 runs to 13 residues. Germline-derived CDR1 and CDR2 are LNHDA and SQIVND (reference sequence). Here the CDR3 DNA reads TGTGCCAGTAGTATGTCACAGTACACTGAAGCTTTCTTT. This translates into CASSMSQYTEAFF.

The chain uses TRBV12-5 and TRBJ2-5; D not resolved. This CDR3 contains 11 residues. In germline, CDR1 is LGHNT, CDR2 FRNRAP. Trimming stripped 1 base from V and 4 bases from J, with 1 base between. The CDR3 is CASGLGETQYF. The DNA of the CDR3 is TGTGCTAGTGGTTTGGGAGAGACCCAGTACTTC.

This chain uses TRBV5-1 with TRBJ2-7; D is unresolved. The CDR3 covers 17 residues. Per the germline V gene, CDR1 is SGHRS and CDR2 is YFSETQ. V lost 1 base, J lost 0 bases, and 17 bases lay in between. In nucleotides, the CDR3 is TGCGCCAGCAGCTTGCGAAATTCAGGATTCAGCTCCTACGAGCAGTACTTC. The encoded protein is CASSLRNSGFSSYEQYF.

This clone was picked up one time. The rearrangement joins TRBV9 to TRBJ1-3; D uncertain. The CDR3 totals 14 residues. V lost 0 bases to trimming and J lost 2 bases, with 6 bases between them. Germline V lookup: CDR1 SGDLS, CDR2 YYNGEE. CDR3 nucleotide sequence: TGTGCCAGCAGCGTAGCTACAGCTGGAAACACCATATATTTT. Translating it yields CASSVATAGNTIYF.

The genes are TRBV7-3 and TRBJ2-1; the D gene is possibly TRBD2 (6 bases). This CDR3 region has 14 residues. Germline CDR1 and CDR2: SGHTA and FQGTGA. V dropped 5 bases and J dropped 3 bases, with 11 bases sitting between them. Written as DNA, the CDR3 is TGTGCCAGCAGCCCACAGACTAGCTACAATGAGCAGTTCTTC. It yields the protein CASSPQTSYNEQFF.

CDR3 nucleotide sequence: TGCGCCAGCGGCCCCTTCGACGGGCACGGAGGAGGCTACACCTTC. This encodes CASGPFDGHGGGYTF. The chain recombines TRBV5-1 with TRBJ1-2; D remains unclear. Germline V gives CDR1 SGHRS, CDR2 YFSETQ. V lost 7 bases, J lost 8 bases, and 24 bases lay in between. The length of the CDR3 is 15 residues.

This clone was seen just once. The chain uses TRBV12-3 or TRBV12-4 and TRBJ2-1, with D tentatively TRBD1 (6 bases). This CDR3 region has 11 residues. V shed 6 bases and J shed 6 bases, with 6 bases lying between them. This CDR3 is CASSRGNEQFF. The CDR3 nucleotides read TGTGCCAGCAGCAGGGGCAATGAGCAGTTCTTC.

The chain has TRBV6-5 and TRBJ1-3; TRBD1 matches at 7 bases. CDR3 length: 14 amino acids. CDR1 MNHEY and CDR2 SVGAGI come from the germline V gene. The V and J ends lost 5 bases and 2 bases, in that order; junction bases with no gene match: 3. The DNA for the CDR3 is TGTGCCAGCAGTCGAACAGGGGCTGGAAACACCATATATTTT. It specifies CASSRTGAGNTIYF.

V usage is TRBV6-2 or TRBV6-3 and J usage is TRBJ1-2; D remains unclear. V was trimmed by 2 bases and J by 3 bases, leaving 7 bases between them. The germline CDR1 and CDR2 sequences are MNHEY and SVGEGT. The CDR3 extends over 13 amino acids. The CDR3 spells CASSYRTDYGYTF. For the CDR3, the DNA is TGTGCCAGCAGTTACCGGACGGACTATGGCTACACCTTC.

V usage is TRBV27 and J usage is TRBJ1-6; possibly TRBD1 for D (5 bases). V was shortened by 5 bases and J by 6 bases, with 17 bases between the two germline ends. Per germline, CDR1 MNHEY and CDR2 SMNVEV (reference sequence). The CDR3 contains 16 residues. As DNA, the CDR3 is TGTGCCAGCAGTCCGGGACTGTCCGCAGGTAATTCACCCCTCCACTTT. It translates to CASSPGLSAGNSPLHF.

The CDR3: CASSQEGTGVLEKLFF. CDR3 in DNA: TGTGCCAGCAGCCAAGAGGGGACAGGGGTTCTGGAAAAACTGTTTTTT. V usage is TRBV14 and J usage is TRBJ1-4; 10 nucleotides match TRBD1. Losses at the gene ends were 0 bases for V and 8 bases for J; bases not matched to a gene: 6. Germline V gives CDR1 SGHDN, CDR2 FVKESK. The length of the CDR3 is 16 residues. The full variable domain, in which reference TRBV14 and TRBJ1-4 provide the parts outside the CDR3, is EAGVTQFPSHSVIEKGQTVTLRCDPISGHDNLYWYRRVMGKEIKFLLHFVKESKQDESGMPNNRFLAERTGGTYSTLKVQPAELEDSGVYFCASSQEGTGVLEKLFFGSGTQLSVL.

The chain carries TRBV28 and TRBJ1-2; 7 nucleotides align to TRBD1. This CDR3 contains 15 residues. Germline lookup yields CDR1 MDHEN and CDR2 SYDVKM. V was pared by 2 bases and J by 0 bases, with 3 bases of the junction left unmatched. The CDR3 coding sequence is TGTGCCAGCAGTTTACAGGACAGGCCTAACTATGGCTACACCTTC. This gives the protein CASSLQDRPNYGYTF.

The V call is TRBV11-3, the J call TRBJ1-1; weak D call: TRBD1 (6 bases). Germline values: CDR1 SGHNT, CDR2 YENEEA. Between the trimmed V and J ends, which lost 1 base and 0 bases, there was a span of 12 bases. CDR3 length equals 16 residues. In nucleotides, the CDR3 is TGTGCCAGCAGCTTAGTGGCACAGGGTATGAACACTGAAGCTTTCTTT. Translated: CASSLVAQGMNTEAFF.

The CDR3, as DNA: TGTGCCAGCAAGGAGAACACTGAAGCTTTCTTT. As protein: CASKENTEAFF. The chain uses TRBV6-5 and TRBJ1-1; D not certain. Germline V gene sequence: CDR1 MNHEY, CDR2 SVGAGI. The CDR3 length is 11 residues. V shed 7 bases and J shed 1 base, with 4 bases lying between them.

The chain has TRBV6-5 and TRBJ2-1; TRBD2 matches at 10 bases. Per the germline V gene, CDR1 is MNHEY and CDR2 is SVGAGI. V lost 6 bases, J lost 3 bases, and 5 bases stayed unmatched. The CDR3 extends over 15 amino acids. The CDR3 nucleotides read TGTGCCAGCAGGACAATAGCGGGAGGCTACAATGAGCAGTTCTTC. Residues: CASRTIAGGYNEQFF.

The chain couples TRBV28 to TRBJ1-1, with TRBD1 matching over 9 bases. CDR3 size: 12 residues. V shed 6 bases and J 11 bases; nucleotides not matched to a gene: 7. Germline lookup yields CDR1 MDHEN and CDR2 SYDVKM. CDR3 protein: CASSLIDRGAFF. CDR3 sequence (DNA): TGTGCCAGCAGCCTAATTGACAGGGGGGCTTTCTTT.

The V and J genes are TRBV2 and TRBJ1-5; D is possibly TRBD1 (5 bases). Trimming left V 4 bases short and J 7 bases short, with 20 bases between. CDR1 SNHLY and CDR2 FYNNEI come from the germline V gene. There are 16 residues in the CDR3. CDR3 in amino acids: CASSATWTRLGQPQHF. DNA of the CDR3: TGTGCCAGCAGTGCTACCTGGACAAGGCTCGGGCAGCCCCAGCATTTT.

The rearrangement uses TRBV10-3 and TRBJ2-5, with D possibly TRBD2 on 5 matching bases. Germline V CDR1 and CDR2: ENHRY, SYGVKD. Trimming removed 0 bases from V and 5 bases from J, with 7 bases in between. The CDR3 totals 13 residues. CDR3 bases: TGTGCCATCAGTGAGTCCGGCGGGGAGACCCAGTACTTC. Translated, it gives CAISESGGETQYF.

The chain links TRBV28 to TRBJ2-3, with D unresolved. Trimming cost V 5 bases and J 2 bases, with 8 bases left between them. Germline-derived CDR1 and CDR2 are MDHEN and SYDVKM. This CDR3 has 13 residues. DNA of the CDR3: TGTGCCAGCAGTCTACGACTCACAGATACGCAGTATTTT. The encoded protein is CASSLRLTDTQYF.

This clone came up once. The V gene is TRBV6-5, the J gene TRBJ2-7; the D gene could be TRBD1 or TRBD2 (5 bases each). CDR1 is MNHEY, CDR2 SVGAGI, per germline. The V end lost 7 bases, the J end lost 2 bases, and 15 bases lay between the germline ends. CDR3 length: 14 residues. The CDR3 sequence: CASTPLGTAYEQYF. CDR3 sequence (DNA): TGTGCCAGCACCCCCCTCGGGACGGCCTACGAGCAGTACTTC.

The chain has TRBV6-5 and TRBJ1-1, with D unclear. The V gene lost 7 bases and the J gene lost 0 bases, with 6 bases spanning the gap. Germline lookup yields CDR1 MNHEY and CDR2 SVGAGI. This CDR3 is built from 12 residues. The CDR3 DNA sequence: TGTGCCAGCAAGTTGGTGAACACTGAAGCTTTCTTT. Protein sequence: CASKLVNTEAFF.